Described below is a single T cell receptor beta chain sequence and its context. Its antigen is currently unknown. This entry is derived from a study of type 1 regulatory T cells. About the study: This in vitro CD4 product, T-allo10, is enriched for Tr1 cells and alloantigen-specific.

The CDR3 contains 13 residues. Trimming left V 0 bases short and J 6 bases short, with 9 bases between. CDR1 SGHNT and CDR2 YYREEE come from the germline V gene (reference sequence). The graft donor-derived T-allo10 cells reportedly recognize host alloantigens, are anergic, and suppress alloantigen-specifically. TCRdb re-derived calls from the reads in MiXCR, one entry per CDR3 protein. In the table there are fewer than 70,000 distinct CDR3 sequences, 55% to 80% of which are singletons. V usage is TRBV5-4 and J usage is TRBJ1-1; D perhaps matches TRBD1 (6 bases). What was sequenced was cultured T cells, either the whole culture or a sorted T cell fraction (not recorded which). Described subset: Tr1-enriched cell product generated in vitro against host alloantigens. The sequence came from a human donor in good health. The CDR3 region has the DNA TGTGCCAGCAGCTTGGTCGGGGGCGCTGAAGCTTTCTTT. The encoded protein is CASSLVGGAEAFF.